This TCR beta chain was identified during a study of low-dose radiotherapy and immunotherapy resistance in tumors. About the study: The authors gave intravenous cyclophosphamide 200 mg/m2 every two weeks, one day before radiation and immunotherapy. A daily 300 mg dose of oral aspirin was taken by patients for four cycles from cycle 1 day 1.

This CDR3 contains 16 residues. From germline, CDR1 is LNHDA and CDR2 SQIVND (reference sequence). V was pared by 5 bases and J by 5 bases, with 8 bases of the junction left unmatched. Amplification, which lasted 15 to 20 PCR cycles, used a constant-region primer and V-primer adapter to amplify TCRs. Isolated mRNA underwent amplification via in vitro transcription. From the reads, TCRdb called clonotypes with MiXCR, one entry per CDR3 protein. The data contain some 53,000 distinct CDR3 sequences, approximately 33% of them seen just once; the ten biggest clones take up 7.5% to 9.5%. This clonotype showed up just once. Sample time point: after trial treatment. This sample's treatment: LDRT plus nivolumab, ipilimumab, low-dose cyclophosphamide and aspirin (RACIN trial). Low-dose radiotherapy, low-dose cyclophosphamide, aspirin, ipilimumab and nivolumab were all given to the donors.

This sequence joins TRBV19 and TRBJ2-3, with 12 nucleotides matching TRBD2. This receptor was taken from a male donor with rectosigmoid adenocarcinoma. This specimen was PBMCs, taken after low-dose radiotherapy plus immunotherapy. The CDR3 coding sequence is TGTGCCAGTAGTCCGCGGACTAGCGGGAATCGAGATACGCAGTATTTT. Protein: CASSPRTSGNRDTQYF.